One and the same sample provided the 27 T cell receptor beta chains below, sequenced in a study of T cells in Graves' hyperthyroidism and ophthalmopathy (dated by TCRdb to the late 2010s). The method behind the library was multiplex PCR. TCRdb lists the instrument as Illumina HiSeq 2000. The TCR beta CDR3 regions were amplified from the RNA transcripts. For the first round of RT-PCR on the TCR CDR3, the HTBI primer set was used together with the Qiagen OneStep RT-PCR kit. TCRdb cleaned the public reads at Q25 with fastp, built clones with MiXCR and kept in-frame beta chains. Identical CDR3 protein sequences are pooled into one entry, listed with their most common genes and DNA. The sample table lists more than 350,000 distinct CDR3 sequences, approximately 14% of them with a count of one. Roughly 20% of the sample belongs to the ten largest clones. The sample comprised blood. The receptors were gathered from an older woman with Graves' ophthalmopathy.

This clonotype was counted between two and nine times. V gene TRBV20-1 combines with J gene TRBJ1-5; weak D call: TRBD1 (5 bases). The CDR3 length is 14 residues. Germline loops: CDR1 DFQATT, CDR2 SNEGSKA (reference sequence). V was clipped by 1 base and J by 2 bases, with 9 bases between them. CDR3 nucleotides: TGCAGTGCTAGAGGGGACCGAGGCAATCAGCCCCAGCATTTT. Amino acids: CSARGDRGNQPQHF.

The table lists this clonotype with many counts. DNA for the CDR3: TGCGCCAGCAGTGGGACAGAAACCTACGAGCAGTACTTC. This translates into CASSGTETYEQYF. This sequence joins TRBV5-1 and TRBJ2-7; TRBD1 agrees at 7 bases. Trimming at V came to 5 bases and at J to 2 bases, leaving 4 bases not matched to a gene. Germline V gene sequence: CDR1 SGHRS, CDR2 YFSETQ. The CDR3 spans 13 residues. Supplemented by reference TRBV5-1 and TRBJ2-7, the full variable domain reads KAGVTQTPRYLIKTRGQQVTLSCSPISGHRSVSWYQQTPGQGLQFLFEYFSETQRNKGNFPGRFSGRQFSNSRSEMNVSTLELGDSALYLCASSGTETYEQYFGPGTRLTVT.

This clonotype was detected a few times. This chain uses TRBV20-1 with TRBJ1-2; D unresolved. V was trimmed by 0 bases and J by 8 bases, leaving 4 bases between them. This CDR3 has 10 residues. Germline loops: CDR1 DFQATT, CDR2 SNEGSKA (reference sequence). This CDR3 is CSARDDGYTF. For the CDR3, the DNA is TGCAGTGCTAGAGATGACGGCTACACCTTC.

The CDR3 DNA follows: TGCGCCAGCAGCTTTAGCGGGAGCGCGAACACCGGGGAGCTGTTTTTT. Protein product: CASSFSGSANTGELFF. The V gene is TRBV5-1, the J gene TRBJ2-2; 9 bases fit TRBD2. Trimming took 2 bases from V and 0 from J; bases not matched to a gene: 2. The CDR3 covers 16 residues. Germline V gene lookup returns CDR1 SGHRS and CDR2 YFSETQ.

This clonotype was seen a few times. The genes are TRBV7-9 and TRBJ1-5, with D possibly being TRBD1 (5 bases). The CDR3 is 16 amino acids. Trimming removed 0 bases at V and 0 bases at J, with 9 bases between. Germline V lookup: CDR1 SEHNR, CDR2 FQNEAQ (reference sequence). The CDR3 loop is CASSLAGTDSNQPQHF. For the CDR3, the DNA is TGTGCCAGCAGCTTAGCGGGGACGGATAGCAATCAGCCCCAGCATTTT. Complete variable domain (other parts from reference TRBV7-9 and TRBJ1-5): DTGVSQNPRHKITKRGQNVTFRCDPISEHNRLYWYRQTLGQGPEFLTYFQNEAQLEKSRLLSDRFSAERPKGSFSTLEIQRTEQGDSAMYLCASSLAGTDSNQPQHFGDGTRLSIL.

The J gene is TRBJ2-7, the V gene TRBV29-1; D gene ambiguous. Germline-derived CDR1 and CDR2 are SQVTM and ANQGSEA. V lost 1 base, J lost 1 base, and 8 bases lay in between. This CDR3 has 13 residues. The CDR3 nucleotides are TGCAGCGTTGAAGCCGGGCCTTCCTACGAGCAGTACTTC. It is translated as CSVEAGPSYEQYF.

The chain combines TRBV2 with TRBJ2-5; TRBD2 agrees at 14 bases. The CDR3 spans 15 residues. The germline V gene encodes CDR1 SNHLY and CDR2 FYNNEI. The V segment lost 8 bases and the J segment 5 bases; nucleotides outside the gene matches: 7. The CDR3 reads CASGGLAGVGETQYF. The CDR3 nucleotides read TGTGCCAGCGGGGGACTAGCGGGAGTAGGGGAGACCCAGTACTTC.

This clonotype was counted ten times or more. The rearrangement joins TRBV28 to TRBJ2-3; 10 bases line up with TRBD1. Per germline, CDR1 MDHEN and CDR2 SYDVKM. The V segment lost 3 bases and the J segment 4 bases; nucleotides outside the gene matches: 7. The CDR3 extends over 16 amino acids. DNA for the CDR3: TGTGCCAGCAGTTTCTCCGGGACAGGGGTTGCAGATACGCAGTATTTT. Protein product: CASSFSGTGVADTQYF.

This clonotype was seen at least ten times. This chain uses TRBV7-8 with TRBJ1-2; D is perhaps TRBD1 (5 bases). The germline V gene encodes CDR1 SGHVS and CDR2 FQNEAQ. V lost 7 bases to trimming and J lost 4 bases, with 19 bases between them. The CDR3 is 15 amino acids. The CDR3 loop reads CASTPESVGVYGYTF. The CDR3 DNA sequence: TGTGCCAGCACCCCCGAGTCTGTGGGGGTCTATGGCTACACCTTC.

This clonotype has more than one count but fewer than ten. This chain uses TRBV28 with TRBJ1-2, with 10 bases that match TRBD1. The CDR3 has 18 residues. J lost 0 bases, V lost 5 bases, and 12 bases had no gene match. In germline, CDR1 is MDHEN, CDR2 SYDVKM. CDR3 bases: TGTGCCAGCAGTCGCCGTGGGACAGGGGTAAAAGCTAACTATGGCTACACCTTC. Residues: CASSRRGTGVKANYGYTF.

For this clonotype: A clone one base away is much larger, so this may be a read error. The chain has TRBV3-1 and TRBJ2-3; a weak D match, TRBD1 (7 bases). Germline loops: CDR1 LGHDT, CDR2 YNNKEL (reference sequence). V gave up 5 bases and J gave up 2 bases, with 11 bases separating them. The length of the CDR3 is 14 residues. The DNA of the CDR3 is TGTGCCAGCAGCTCGGAGGGGGCCACAGATACGCAGTATTTT. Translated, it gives CASSSEGATDTQYF.

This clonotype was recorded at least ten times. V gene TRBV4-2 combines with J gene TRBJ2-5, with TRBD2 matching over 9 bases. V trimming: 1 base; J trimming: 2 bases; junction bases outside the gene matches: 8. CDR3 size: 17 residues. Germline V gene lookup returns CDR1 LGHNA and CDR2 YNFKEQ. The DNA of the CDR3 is TGTGCCAGCAGCCAAGGGGTAGCGGGAGAGCAGCAAGAGACCCAGTACTTC. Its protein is CASSQGVAGEQQETQYF.

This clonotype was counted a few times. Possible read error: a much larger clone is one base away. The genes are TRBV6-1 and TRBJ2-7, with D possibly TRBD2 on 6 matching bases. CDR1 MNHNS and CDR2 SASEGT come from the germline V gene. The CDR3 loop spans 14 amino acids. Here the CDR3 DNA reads TGTGCCAGCAGTGGATTCAGGGAGGCCTACGGGCAGTACTTC. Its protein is CASSGFREAYGQYF.

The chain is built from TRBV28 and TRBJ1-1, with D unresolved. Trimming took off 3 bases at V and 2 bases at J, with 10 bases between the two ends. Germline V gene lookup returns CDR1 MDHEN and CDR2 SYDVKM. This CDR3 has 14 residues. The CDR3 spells CASSLMAVNTEAFF. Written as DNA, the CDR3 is TGTGCCAGCAGTTTGATGGCCGTCAACACTGAAGCTTTCTTT.

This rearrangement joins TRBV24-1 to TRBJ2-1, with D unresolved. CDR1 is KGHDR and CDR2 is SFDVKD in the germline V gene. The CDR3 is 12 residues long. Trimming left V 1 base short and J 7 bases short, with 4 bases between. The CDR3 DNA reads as TGTGCCACCAGTGATTTCGAGAATGAGCAGTTCTTC. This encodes CATSDFENEQFF.

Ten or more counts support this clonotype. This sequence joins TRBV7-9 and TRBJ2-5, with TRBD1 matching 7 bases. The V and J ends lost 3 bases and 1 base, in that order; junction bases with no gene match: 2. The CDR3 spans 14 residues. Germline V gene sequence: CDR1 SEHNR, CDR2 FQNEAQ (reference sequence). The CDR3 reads CASSLGTAQETQYF. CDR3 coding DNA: TGTGCCAGCAGCTTGGGGACAGCCCAAGAGACCCAGTACTTC.

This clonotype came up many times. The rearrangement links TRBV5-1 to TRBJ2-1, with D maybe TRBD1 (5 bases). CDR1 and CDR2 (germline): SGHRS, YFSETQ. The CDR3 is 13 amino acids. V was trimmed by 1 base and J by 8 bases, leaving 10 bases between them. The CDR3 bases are TGCGCCAGCAGCTTGCAGGGATTCCATGAGCAGTTCTTC. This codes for CASSLQGFHEQFF. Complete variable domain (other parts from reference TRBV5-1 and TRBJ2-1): KAGVTQTPRYLIKTRGQQVTLSCSPISGHRSVSWYQQTPGQGLQFLFEYFSETQRNKGNFPGRFSGRQFSNSRSEMNVSTLELGDSALYLCASSLQGFHEQFFGPGTRLTVL.

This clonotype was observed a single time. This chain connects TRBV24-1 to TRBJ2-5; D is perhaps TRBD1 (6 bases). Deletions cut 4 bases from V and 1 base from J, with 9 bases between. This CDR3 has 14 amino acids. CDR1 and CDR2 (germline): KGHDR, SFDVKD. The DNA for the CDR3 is TGTGCCACCAGTGAGGGGGCAGCCCAAGAGACCCAGTACTTC. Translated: CATSEGAAQETQYF.

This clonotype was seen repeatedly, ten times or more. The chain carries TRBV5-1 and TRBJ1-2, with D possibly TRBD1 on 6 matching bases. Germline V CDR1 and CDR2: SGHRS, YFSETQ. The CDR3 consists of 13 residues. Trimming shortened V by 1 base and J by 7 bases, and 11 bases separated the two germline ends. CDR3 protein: CASSLRGDLGYTF. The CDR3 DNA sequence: TGCGCCAGCAGCTTGAGGGGGGATCTTGGCTACACCTTC.

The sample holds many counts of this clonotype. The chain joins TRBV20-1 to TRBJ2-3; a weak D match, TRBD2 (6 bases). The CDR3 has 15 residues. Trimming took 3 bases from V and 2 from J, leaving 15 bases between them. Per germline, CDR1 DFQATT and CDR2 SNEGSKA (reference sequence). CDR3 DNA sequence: TGCAGTGCTAGGGAGGGCCGGGGACTCACAGATACGCAGTATTTT. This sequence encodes CSAREGRGLTDTQYF.

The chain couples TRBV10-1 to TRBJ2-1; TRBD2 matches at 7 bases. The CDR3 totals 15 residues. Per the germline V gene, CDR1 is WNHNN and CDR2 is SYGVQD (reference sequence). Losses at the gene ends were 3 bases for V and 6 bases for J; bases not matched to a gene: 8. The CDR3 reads CASSDFSGGGNEQFF. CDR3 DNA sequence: TGCGCCAGCAGTGATTTTTCGGGAGGAGGCAATGAGCAGTTCTTC.

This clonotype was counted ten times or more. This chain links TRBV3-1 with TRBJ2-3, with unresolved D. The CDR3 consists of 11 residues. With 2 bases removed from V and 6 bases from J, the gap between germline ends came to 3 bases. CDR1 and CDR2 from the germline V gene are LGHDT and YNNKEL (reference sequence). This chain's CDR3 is CASSQLDTQYF. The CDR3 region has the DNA TGTGCCAGCAGCCAATTGGATACGCAGTATTTT.

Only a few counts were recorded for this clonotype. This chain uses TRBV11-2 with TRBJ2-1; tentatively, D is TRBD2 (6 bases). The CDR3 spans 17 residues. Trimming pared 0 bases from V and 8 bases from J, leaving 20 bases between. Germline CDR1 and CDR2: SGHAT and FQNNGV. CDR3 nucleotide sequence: TGTGCCAGCAGCTTAGATCTTCTAGTGGGAGGTTGGCATGAGCAGTTCTTC. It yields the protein CASSLDLLVGGWHEQFF. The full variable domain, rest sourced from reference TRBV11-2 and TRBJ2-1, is EAGVAQSPRYKIIEKRQSVAFWCNPISGHATLYWYQQILGQGPKLLIQFQNNGVVDDSQLPKDRFSAERLKGVDSTLKIQPAKLEDSAVYLCASSLDLLVGGWHEQFFGPGTRLTVL.

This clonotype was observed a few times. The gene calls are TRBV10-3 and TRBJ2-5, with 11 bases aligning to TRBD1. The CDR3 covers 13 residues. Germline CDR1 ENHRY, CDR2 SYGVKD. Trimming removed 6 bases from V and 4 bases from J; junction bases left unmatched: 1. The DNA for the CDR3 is TGTGCCATCAGAGGGACAGGGGGAGAGACCCAGTACTTC. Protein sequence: CAIRGTGGETQYF.

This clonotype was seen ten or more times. The CDR3 DNA reads as TGTGCCAGCAGCACTACTGGACTAGCGGGAGGGGACAGCTCCTACGAGCAGTACTTC. It is translated as CASSTTGLAGGDSSYEQYF. J is TRBJ2-7 and V is TRBV5-6; 15 bases are a match to TRBD2. In germline, CDR1 is SGHDT, CDR2 YYEEEE. The CDR3 extends over 19 amino acids. V dropped 4 bases and J dropped 0; count of bases not matched to a gene: 11.

CDR3 DNA sequence: TGTGCCAGCAGTTGGTCCTCTAGCACCTACAATGAGCAGTTCTTC. Translated: CASSWSSSTYNEQFF. The chain links TRBV27 to TRBJ2-1; possible D gene TRBD2, 5 bases. This CDR3 has 15 amino acids. Germline CDR1 reads MNHEY; CDR2 reads SMNVEV (reference sequence). The germline V and J ends were trimmed by 4 bases and 2 bases, with 12 bases remaining between them.

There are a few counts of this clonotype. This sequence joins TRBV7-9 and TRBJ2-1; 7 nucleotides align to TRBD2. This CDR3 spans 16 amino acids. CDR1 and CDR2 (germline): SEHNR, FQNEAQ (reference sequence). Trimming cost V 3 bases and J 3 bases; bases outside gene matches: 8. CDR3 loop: CASSLRASGLYNEQFF. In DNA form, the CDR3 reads TGTGCCAGCAGCTTGAGGGCTAGCGGTCTCTACAATGAGCAGTTCTTC.